This record concerns one T cell receptor beta chain sequence. This entry is derived from a study of blood T cell repertoires in COVID-19. Allocation to cohorts depended on clinical history reported by the participants. The germline V gene encodes CDR1 KGHSH and CDR2 LQKENI. Trimming stripped 0 bases from V and 8 bases from J, with 12 bases between. The CDR3 sequence is 14 residues long. The repertoire was sequenced with immunoSEQ multiplex PCR; TCRdb's copy has only in-frame clones and lacks some. There are 150,000 to 200,000 clones in the sample; roughly 80% occur only once, and approximately 11% lies in the top ten.

Sequencing was performed on PBMCs or T cells enriched from blood (not recorded which). The source of this sequence is a man aged 45 to 65 who had recovered from COVID-19. This chain uses TRBV18 with TRBJ2-3; no firm D call. CDR3 nucleotides: TGTGCCAGCTCACCACCTTCCGCACCCGGTACGCAGTATTTT. Translated: CASSPPSAPGTQYF.